The 30 T cell receptor beta chains in this list originate from one sample, sequenced in a study of shared clonotypes between healthy human individuals. Generated by immunoSEQ multiplex PCR, the TCRdb table keeps only in-frame clones and is missing some. The table lists about 1.1 million clones, approximately 80% of them singletons. Sequencing used memory CD4+ T cells from PBMCs. The sample's subset: CD45RA-negative fraction. The receptors shown here come from a man aged 18 to 29 in good health. Some clones in this sample may be carry-over from other donors' samples.

The chain carries TRBV7-2 and TRBJ2-1; D call uncertain. The V and J ends lost 3 bases and 9 bases respectively, with 3 bases between them. Germline CDR1 SGHTA, CDR2 FQGNSA. This CDR3 is built from 10 residues. CDR3 DNA sequence: TGTGCCAGCAGCTTTACTGAGCAGTTCTTC. It yields the protein CASSFTEQFF.

This clone has only a few counts. V and J are TRBV4-1 and TRBJ1-1; D gene uncertain. Trimming stripped 3 bases from V and 6 bases from J, with 11 bases between. CDR3 length: 13 residues. Germline V gene sequence: CDR1 MGHRA, CDR2 YSYEKL. The CDR3: CASSQPGGPEAFF. The CDR3 nucleotides are TGCGCCAGCAGCCAGCCGGGCGGGCCTGAAGCTTTCTTT.

The chain has TRBV7-2 and TRBJ2-4, with TRBD1 matching over 8 bases. There are 13 residues in the CDR3. Trimming took 5 bases from V and 8 from J; bases not matched to a gene: 5. Looked up from germline, CDR1 is SGHTA and CDR2 is FQGNSA. CDR3 amino acids: CASSDDRGDIQYF. The CDR3 bases are TGTGCCAGCAGCGACGACAGGGGCGACATTCAGTACTTC.

This clone was observed a few times. The chain links TRBV2 to TRBJ2-2, with a tentative D call TRBD1 (6 bases). Germline CDR1 and CDR2: SNHLY and FYNNEI. The V and J ends lost 7 bases and 3 bases respectively, with 15 bases between them. The CDR3 length is 15 residues. CDR3 amino acids: CASTEQGFHTGELFF. CDR3 DNA: TGTGCCAGCACCGAACAGGGTTTCCACACCGGGGAGCTGTTTTTT.

The chain uses TRBV19 and TRBJ2-7; no clear D gene. V lost 6 bases and J 5 bases, leaving 14 bases between the germline ends. This CDR3 comprises 13 residues. Germline V CDR1 and CDR2: LNHDA, SQIVND (reference sequence). CDR3 DNA: TGTGCCAGTAGAATGGGGTCCATGGACGAGCAGTACTTC. It specifies CASRMGSMDEQYF.

This chain connects TRBV5-4 to TRBJ2-5, with a tentative D call TRBD1 (5 bases). Per germline, CDR1 SGHNT and CDR2 YYREEE (reference sequence). This CDR3 has 15 amino acids. The ends were cut back, 0 bases at V and 2 bases at J, with 11 bases in the middle. CDR3 coding DNA: TGTGCCAGCAGCTTGGGGGGCCGGTGGCAAGAGACCCAGTACTTC. It encodes CASSLGGRWQETQYF.

The gene calls are TRBV20-1 and TRBJ2-7; no firm D call. Germline V CDR1 and CDR2: DFQATT, SNEGSKA (reference sequence). The CDR3 has 11 residues. Trimming removed 7 bases from V and 3 bases from J, with 10 bases in between. The CDR3 nucleotides read TGCAGTGGCAGTCGAGACTACGAGCAGTACTTC. This codes for CSGSRDYEQYF.

This clone showed up just a few times. This chain uses TRBV28 with TRBJ1-5; 7 bases map to TRBD1. The ends lost 5 bases at V and 7 bases at J; junction bases unmatched: 5. This CDR3 has 13 residues. The germline V gene has CDR1 MDHEN and CDR2 SYDVKM. In DNA form, the CDR3 reads TGTGCCAGCAGTACTTGGACAGGCCAGCCCCAGCATTTT. Residues: CASSTWTGQPQHF.

In this sample, this clone turned up a few times. The identical CDR3 is also encoded by other nucleotide sequences in the sample. This chain uses TRBV5-1 with TRBJ2-7; 9 positions match TRBD2. The germline gives CDR1 SGHRS, CDR2 YFSETQ. With V trimmed by 3 bases and J by 6 bases, 10 bases remained unmatched. This CDR3 is 15 amino acids long. CDR3 protein: CASSSSSGIFREQYF. For the CDR3, the DNA is TGCGCCAGCAGCTCCTCTAGCGGGATCTTTCGCGAGCAGTACTTC. The whole variable domain, remainder taken from reference TRBV5-1 and TRBJ2-7, is KAGVTQTPRYLIKTRGQQVTLSCSPISGHRSVSWYQQTPGQGLQFLFEYFSETQRNKGNFPGRFSGRQFSNSRSEMNVSTLELGDSALYLCASSSSSGIFREQYFGPGTRLTVT.

CDR3 sequence (DNA): TGTGCCAGTAAATTGGCAGGGGGCCACTATGGCTACACCTTC. Translation gives CASKLAGGHYGYTF. This chain joins TRBV19 and TRBJ1-2; 8 bases fit TRBD1. CDR1 LNHDA and CDR2 SQIVND come from the germline V gene (reference sequence). The CDR3 spans 14 residues. Unmatched junction bases numbered 7, after V lost 7 bases and J lost 3 bases.

Comment on this clone: The same CDR3 is also encoded by other DNA sequences in this sample. This chain joins TRBV4-3 and TRBJ2-3; D is possibly TRBD2 (6 bases). The CDR3 runs to 13 residues. Trimming took 0 bases from V and 5 from J, leaving 6 bases between them. CDR1 is LGHNA and CDR2 is YSLEER in the germline V gene. CDR3 DNA sequence: TGCGCCAGCAGCCAAGAGGGAGGAGATACGCAGTATTTT. This encodes CASSQEGGDTQYF.

Notes on this clone: Different DNA sequences within this sample yield the same CDR3. The chain is built from TRBV28 and TRBJ1-2; D remains ambiguous. The ends were cut back, 4 bases at V and 7 bases at J, with 7 bases in the middle. The CDR3 length is 11 residues. Looked up from germline, CDR1 is MDHEN and CDR2 is SYDVKM. CDR3: CASSSRSGYTF. Here the CDR3 DNA reads TGTGCCAGCAGTTCTAGGTCTGGCTACACCTTC.

The CDR3 here is CASRDPGLNTDTQYF. The DNA of the CDR3 is TGTGCCAGCAGGGATCCGGGACTAAACACAGATACGCAGTATTTT. The V gene is TRBV7-2, the J gene TRBJ2-3; 7 nucleotides align to TRBD2. Germline V CDR1 and CDR2: SGHTA, FQGNSA. The CDR3 contains 15 residues. Trimming cost V 6 bases and J 2 bases; bases outside gene matches: 8.

Of note for this clone: The sample holds other DNA sequences that translate to the same CDR3. This sequence joins TRBV18 and TRBJ1-5, with a tentative D call TRBD1 (6 bases). Trimming took off 0 bases at V and 9 bases at J, with 6 bases between the two ends. Germline assignment: CDR1 KGHSH and CDR2 LQKENI. The CDR3 is 12 residues long. DNA for the CDR3: TGTGCCAGCTCACCACCAGGGGGGCCCCAGCATTTT. Its translation is CASSPPGGPQHF.

The V and J genes are TRBV5-4 and TRBJ2-3; TRBD1 agrees at 7 bases. V shed 7 bases, J shed 8 bases, and the junction held 13 bases outside the gene matches. This CDR3 is built from 14 residues. The germline CDR1 and CDR2 sequences are SGHNT and YYREEE (reference sequence). DNA for the CDR3: TGTGCCAGCTCCCAAGGGAAGGGGGCGAGTACGCAGTATTTT. This encodes CASSQGKGASTQYF.

This rearrangement joins TRBV11-2 to TRBJ2-3; a possible D gene is TRBD2 (6 bases). The V and J ends lost 3 bases and 2 bases respectively, with 12 bases between them. Germline CDR1 is SGHAT and CDR2 is FQNNGV. This CDR3 has 15 amino acids. CDR3 sequence (DNA): TGTGCCAGCAGCTTCGGGGGTCCCAACACAGATACGCAGTATTTT. The encoded protein is CASSFGGPNTDTQYF.

The CDR3 nucleotides are TGTGCCAGCAGTGACTCGGGGCCCGAGCACAATGAGCAGTTCTTC. Translated, it gives CASSDSGPEHNEQFF. This sequence joins TRBV25-1 and TRBJ2-1; D might be TRBD1 or TRBD2, each matching 5 bases. Trimming removed 3 bases at V and 5 bases at J, with 14 bases between. The CDR3 runs 15 residues. CDR1 is MGHDK and CDR2 is SYGVNS in the germline V gene.

The chain links TRBV11-3 to TRBJ2-6; 12 bases line up with TRBD2. Germline CDR1 is SGHNT and CDR2 is YENEEA. The CDR3 length is 20 residues. V lost 3 bases to trimming and J lost 1 base; unmatched junction nucleotides: 10. The CDR3 loop reads CASSLDGLAGFISGANVLTF. As DNA, the CDR3 is TGTGCCAGCAGCTTGGATGGACTAGCGGGATTCATTTCTGGGGCCAACGTCCTGACTTTC. Based on the CDR3 plus reference TRBV11-3 and TRBJ2-6, the full variable domain is EAGVVQSPRYKIIEKKQPVAFWCNPISGHNTLYWYLQNLGQGPELLIRYENEEAVDDSQLPKDRFSAERLKGVDSTLKIQPAELGDSAVYLCASSLDGLAGFISGANVLTFGAGSRLTVL.

This clone was seen ten or more times. The chain couples TRBV6-5 to TRBJ2-7; TRBD1 matches at 7 bases. Germline V lookup: CDR1 MNHEY, CDR2 SVGAGI. J was trimmed by 4 bases and V by 6 bases; bases with no gene match: 9. This CDR3 is built from 14 residues. The CDR3 DNA is TGTGCCAGCAGACGACAGGGTCCCCTTTACGAGCAGTACTTC. Translating it yields CASRRQGPLYEQYF.

There are a few counts of this clone. This chain uses TRBV28 with TRBJ2-5; 11 bases are a match to TRBD1. J was trimmed by 5 bases and V by 4 bases; bases with no gene match: 3. There are 14 residues in the CDR3. Germline assignment: CDR1 MDHEN and CDR2 SYDVKM. The CDR3 loop reads CASSWTGGRETQYF. The CDR3 DNA reads TGTGCCAGCAGTTGGACAGGGGGCAGGGAGACCCAGTACTTC.

J is TRBJ2-1 and V is TRBV7-7; TRBD2 matches at 8 bases. The germline CDR1 and CDR2 sequences are SSHAT and FNYEAQ (reference sequence). The CDR3 runs to 14 residues. V was clipped by 5 bases and J by 4 bases; unmatched bases: 4. The CDR3 DNA reads TGTGCCAGCAGCGCCACTAGCGGTTACAATGAGCAGTTCTTC. It codes for CASSATSGYNEQFF.

This clone was observed a single time. The chain joins TRBV2 to TRBJ1-4, with D unclear. Germline V lookup: CDR1 SNHLY, CDR2 FYNNEI. V was clipped by 3 bases and J by 8 bases, with 7 bases between them. This CDR3 spans 12 amino acids. CDR3 DNA sequence: TGTGCCAGCAGTGATAGTGGGGAAAAACTGTTTTTT. Translated, it gives CASSDSGEKLFF.

In its sample, this clone ranks as medium-sized. The V and J genes are TRBV4-1 and TRBJ2-7; 12 bases line up with TRBD2. Germline V CDR1 and CDR2: MGHRA, YSYEKL. This CDR3 has 15 residues. J was trimmed by 6 bases and V by 3 bases; bases with no gene match: 6. DNA for the CDR3: TGCGCCAGCAGCCACGGACTAGCGGGGCCCCGCGAGCAGTACTTC. It encodes CASSHGLAGPREQYF.

Note on this clone: Other DNA sequences from this sample encode an identical CDR3 as well. This chain uses TRBV18 with TRBJ1-5; D perhaps matches TRBD1 (6 bases). V lost 6 bases and J lost 5, with 11 bases in between. Looked up from germline, CDR1 is KGHSH and CDR2 is LQKENI. The CDR3 loop spans 13 amino acids. CDR3 DNA sequence: TGTGCCAGCTCGCCTGACAGGCATCAGCCCCAGCATTTT. Translated, it gives CASSPDRHQPQHF. The complete variable domain, with remaining parts taken from reference TRBV18 and TRBJ1-5, reads NAGVMQNPRHLVRRRGQEARLRCSPMKGHSHVYWYRQLPEEGLKFMVYLQKENIIDESGMPKERFSAEFPKEGPSILRIQQVVRGDSAAYFCASSPDRHQPQHFGDGTRLSIL.

The V and J genes are TRBV5-4 and TRBJ2-3; 13 bases line up with TRBD2. The CDR3 consists of 16 residues. Germline loops: CDR1 SGHNT, CDR2 YYREEE (reference sequence). V shed 4 bases and J 2 bases; nucleotides not matched to a gene: 4. The CDR3 DNA follows: TGTGCCAGCAGCCCGGGGACTAGCGGGGACACAGATACGCAGTATTTT. This gives the protein CASSPGTSGDTDTQYF.

The rearrangement uses TRBV7-2 and TRBJ1-1; no clear D. The CDR3 consists of 16 residues. V was shortened by 8 bases and J by 1 base, with 20 bases between the two germline ends. CDR1 SGHTA and CDR2 FQGNSA come from the germline V gene. The CDR3 here is CASSRGGWTPNTEAFF. CDR3 DNA sequence: TGTGCCAGCTCCCGGGGTGGGTGGACCCCGAACACTGAAGCTTTCTTT.

The chain combines TRBV18 with TRBJ2-3; TRBD2 matches 9 bases. CDR1 is KGHSH and CDR2 is LQKENI in the germline V gene. J gave up 4 bases and V 3 bases, and 2 bases lay outside the gene matches. The CDR3 totals 14 residues. CDR3 in amino acids: CASSPLAGPDTQYF. CDR3 coding DNA: TGTGCCAGCTCACCCCTAGCGGGACCAGATACGCAGTATTTT.

The chain recombines TRBV9 with TRBJ1-1, with D perhaps TRBD1 (5 bases). Germline V CDR1 and CDR2: SGDLS, YYNGEE. This CDR3 contains 16 residues. V dropped 3 bases and J dropped 0 bases, with 15 bases sitting between them. The CDR3 loop reads CASSALGGGVNTEAFF. CDR3 nucleotides: TGTGCCAGCAGCGCCCTGGGTGGGGGGGTGAACACTGAAGCTTTCTTT.

The chain carries TRBV29-1 and TRBJ2-3, with 9 positions matching TRBD2. Germline lookup yields CDR1 SQVTM and CDR2 ANQGSEA. The CDR3 is 16 residues long. Trimming at V came to 0 bases and at J to 6 bases, leaving 10 bases not matched to a gene. CDR3 sequence (DNA): TGCAGCGTTGAAGATCTAGTGCGGGAGGGCCGCGATACGCAGTATTTT. Its translation: CSVEDLVREGRDTQYF.

The chain uses TRBV5-4 and TRBJ1-1; D unresolved. The CDR3 totals 13 residues. The germline gives CDR1 SGHNT, CDR2 YYREEE (reference sequence). Trimming left V 0 bases short and J 2 bases short, with 5 bases between. CDR3 amino acids: CASSLDHNTEAFF. The CDR3 region has the DNA TGTGCCAGCAGCTTGGACCACAACACTGAAGCTTTCTTT.